This T cell receptor (beta chain) originates from a study of Ad26.COV2.S vaccination and SARS-CoV-2 variants. The study, taken as a whole, reports: Spike-specific TCR breadth was greater in vaccine than placebo recipients.

The treatment is: 19 received Ad26.COV2.S at low or high dose, single or two shots; about 5 received placebo; per-sample allocation not given. The samples were gathered on day 63 after the first injection of vaccine or placebo. In the case of this clone: The antigen remains undetermined.

The CDR3 consists of 18 residues. The germline gives CDR1 KGHSH, CDR2 LQKENI. V shed 2 bases and J 7 bases; nucleotides not matched to a gene: 10. Clones were read by immunoSEQ multiplex PCR, and TCRdb kept only the in-frame ones, dropping some. The sample includes roughly 330,000 clones, roughly nine tenths seen only once; the top ten take around 5.5%. This rearrangement joins TRBV18 to TRBJ2-1; 14 nucleotides match TRBD2. The specimen comprised peripheral blood, sampled in a trial of Ad26.COV2.S vaccine versus placebo. The receptor was isolated from a person aged 18 to 59 who received the Ad26.COV2.S COVID-19 vaccine or a placebo. The CDR3 DNA is TGTGCCAGCTCACCAGAACACCCGGGACTAGCGGGAGTAAATGAGCAGTTCTTC. Translation: CASSPEHPGLAGVNEQFF.